These 15 T cell receptor beta chains were all obtained from the same sample, sequenced in a study of tumor and adjacent non-tumor tissue in lung cancer. The library came from three nested PCR rounds adapted from ARM-PCR protocols. TCRdb independently ran MiXCR on the multiplex PCR reads; one entry per CDR3 protein. Of 60,000 or so distinct CDR3 sequences listed, around 61% were seen once; the top ten hold less than 35%. No cell sorting was done before RNA was extracted from the tissue. Distant lung tissue was collected more than 3 cm away from the tumor edge. The sample comprised distant non-tumor lung tissue. These TCRs come from a man aged 70-80 years with non-small cell lung cancer.

The sample holds one count of this clonotype. V is TRBV10-3 and J is TRBJ2-7; D uncertain. There are 12 residues in the CDR3. Germline CDR1 reads ENHRY; CDR2 reads SYGVKD. The germline V and J ends were trimmed by 10 bases and 12 bases, with 22 bases remaining between them. The CDR3 DNA is TGTGCCACCGAGAAGGTAAACTACGAGTGGTACTTC. It codes for CATEKVNYEWYF.

Points on this clonotype: One end of the junction is discordant with germline, which a read error may explain. The rearrangement links TRBV7-8 to TRBJ2-3; the D gene is possibly TRBD1 (5 bases). Germline CDR1 SGHVS, CDR2 FQNEAQ. The CDR3 is made up of 12 amino acids. This chain's CDR3 is CASSLEGRDKYF. The DNA for the CDR3 is TGTGCCAGCAGTTTAGAAGGCAGGGATAAGTATTTT.

This clonotype was observed once. An end of the junction does not agree with germline; a read error may underlie this. The chain links TRBV5-4 to TRBJ2-5; D possibly corresponds to TRBD2 (5 bases). Germline CDR1 and CDR2: SGHNT and YYREEE (reference sequence). CDR3 length: 15 residues. DNA for the CDR3: TGTGTCAGCAGCCCTCCGGGGAGATTCCAAGAGACCCAGTACTTC. This sequence encodes CVSSPPGRFQETQYF.

There are many counts of this clonotype. The chain recombines TRBV4-2 with TRBJ2-1, with 13 nucleotides matching TRBD2. In germline, CDR1 is LGHNA, CDR2 YNFKEQ. This CDR3 region has 16 residues. After removal of 1 base from V and 4 bases from J, the junction contained 1 base not matched to a gene. The CDR3 DNA sequence: TGTGCCAGCAGCCAAGGGGGACTAGCGGGGTACAATGAGCAGTTCTTC. It codes for CASSQGGLAGYNEQFF.

V usage is TRBV6-5 and J usage is TRBJ2-6; 10 nucleotides line up with TRBD1. CDR1 is MNHEY, CDR2 SVGAGI, per germline. The CDR3 totals 19 residues. V lost 6 bases to trimming and J lost 4 bases; unmatched junction nucleotides: 15. The CDR3 loop is CASSQQPGQGTGGANVLTF. The CDR3, as DNA: TGTGCCAGCAGCCAACAACCGGGACAGGGGACTGGAGGGGCCAACGTCCTGACTTTC.

About this clonotype: This could be a read error, since a much larger clone is one nucleotide away. The chain is built from TRBV20-1 and TRBJ2-4; 9 bases agree with TRBD1. The J segment lost 7 bases and the V segment lost 5 bases, leaving 9 bases of the junction unmatched. This CDR3 has 14 residues. Germline CDR1 and CDR2: DFQATT and SNEGSKA (reference sequence). The DNA of the CDR3 is TGCAGTGCTCATTCGGACAGGGGAGGTAACATTCAGTACTTC. It codes for CSAHSDRGGNIQYF.

In its sample, this clonotype was seen a few times. A read error may be the cause here, since a much bigger clone is one base away. The J gene is TRBJ1-2, the V gene TRBV5-1; D possibly corresponds to TRBD1 (5 bases). Germline V lookup: CDR1 SGHRS, CDR2 YFSETQ. CDR3 length equals 16 residues. DNA for the CDR3: TGCGCCAGCAGCTTGGAGGCTGGGACCACTACTTATGGCTACGCCTTC. Its protein is CASSLEAGTTTYGYAF. Using reference TRBV5-1 and TRBJ1-2 for the parts outside the CDR3, the full variable domain is KAGVTQTPRYLIKTRGQQVTLSCSPISGHRSVSWYQQTPGQGLQFLFEYFSETQRNKGNFPGRFSGRQFSNSRSEMNVSTLELGDSALYLCASSLEAGTTTYGYAFGSGTRLTVV.

This chain uses TRBV11-2 with TRBJ2-1; 8 positions agree with TRBD1. This CDR3 is built from 17 residues. V lost 2 bases, J lost 11 bases, and 17 bases stayed unmatched. Germline V gene data show CDR1 as SGHAT and CDR2 as FQNNGV. In DNA, the CDR3 is TGTGCCAGCAGCTTACGCGGACAGGGCCGCTCCTACAGTAAGCAGTTCTTC. As protein: CASSLRGQGRSYSKQFF. The full variable domain, with the rest looked up from reference TRBV11-2 and TRBJ2-1, is EAGVAQSPRYKIIEKRQSVAFWCNPISGHATLYWYQQILGQGPKLLIQFQNNGVVDDSQLPKDRFSAERLKGVDSTLKIQPAKLEDSAVYLCASSLRGQGRSYSKQFFGPGTRLTVL.

Relative to its sample, this clonotype is large. CDR3 in amino acids: CSVDGGNKQYF. The CDR3, as DNA: TGCAGCGTTGACGGGGGTAACAAGCAGTACTTC. The V and J genes are TRBV29-1 and TRBJ2-7; D possibly corresponds to TRBD2 (6 bases). Germline V gene sequence: CDR1 SQVTM, CDR2 ANQGSEA. V lost 3 bases, J lost 8 bases, and 11 bases lay in between. This CDR3 is 11 amino acids long.

Worth noting for this clonotype: A junction end diverges from the germline sequence, so it may reflect a read error. This chain connects TRBV11-2 to TRBJ2-3; weak D call: TRBD1 (6 bases). This CDR3 spans 17 amino acids. Germline V gene data show CDR1 as SGHAT and CDR2 as FQNNGV. The CDR3 spells CTSSLHPGQRRTDTQYF. CDR3 coding DNA: TGTACCAGTAGCTTGCACCCGGGACAACGCCGCACAGATACGCAGTATTTT.

About this clonotype: A read error may account for a junction end that differs from germline. V is TRBV7-9 and J is TRBJ2-1, with 10 bases aligning to TRBD2. Germline lookup yields CDR1 SEHNR and CDR2 FQNEAQ (reference sequence). The CDR3 runs 20 residues. The CDR3 DNA follows: TGTGCCGGCAGCATGGGACTTACTGGACTAGCGGCCCTGCGTGGCAATGAGCAGTTCTTC. Translation: CAGSMGLTGLAALRGNEQFF.

At least ten counts were recorded for this clonotype. CDR3 coding DNA: TGCGCCAGCAGCCGTCGGTTGGTCGAGACCCAGTACTTC. It codes for CASSRRLVETQYF. V usage is TRBV4-1 and J usage is TRBJ2-5; D gene unclear. This CDR3 is 13 amino acids long. Germline V lookup: CDR1 MGHRA, CDR2 YSYEKL. Trimming pared 4 bases from V and 5 bases from J, leaving 11 bases between.

Ten or more counts support this clonotype. The rearrangement uses TRBV7-9 and TRBJ2-3; D uncertain. V dropped 0 bases and J dropped 6 bases, with 7 bases sitting between them. Germline V CDR1 and CDR2: SEHNR, FQNEAQ (reference sequence). CDR3 size: 13 residues. For the CDR3, the DNA is TGTGCCAGCAGCTTAGCGGGCGTTGATACGCAGTATTTT. Amino acids: CASSLAGVDTQYF.

There are a few counts of this clonotype. CDR3 protein: CASSQRALDSNQPQHF. CDR3 sequence (DNA): TGCGCCAGCAGCCAACGGGCCCTAGATAGCAATCAGCCCCAGCATTTT. The chain recombines TRBV4-1 with TRBJ1-5; D gene uncertain. The CDR3 has 16 amino acids. Trimming took off 2 bases at V and 0 bases at J, with 11 bases between the two ends. Germline assignment: CDR1 MGHRA and CDR2 YSYEKL.

This clonotype was picked up one time. This may arise from a read error, as a much more abundant clone is one base away. The chain couples TRBV5-5 to TRBJ1-5; a possible D gene is TRBD1 (5 bases). Germline V gene lookup returns CDR1 SGHKS and CDR2 YYEKEE (reference sequence). With 3 bases removed from V and 9 bases from J, the gap between germline ends came to 16 bases. The CDR3 loop spans 14 amino acids. CDR3 sequence reads: CASSSAGDRRPQHF. The CDR3, as DNA: TGTGCCAGCAGCTCCGCCGGGGACCGGCGGCCCCAGCATTTT.